This TCR beta chain was documented in a study of blood T cell repertoires in COVID-19. Profiled with immunoSEQ multiplex PCR; TCRdb holds only in-frame clones, not every one. The sample records hundreds of thousands of clones, 80% to 90% being singletons. Trimming shortened V by 5 bases and J by 7 bases, and 11 bases separated the two germline ends. The CDR3 has 13 amino acids. Germline-derived CDR1 and CDR2 are SGHAT and FQNNGV. The V and J genes are TRBV11-2 and TRBJ1-4, with a possible D match to TRBD1 (5 bases). The receptor's source is a man younger than 40 who had recovered from COVID-19. Material: PBMCs or T cells enriched from blood (not recorded which). CDR3 in DNA: TGTGCCAGCAGCATAGGACATCCTGAAAAACTGTTTTTT. Amino acids: CASSIGHPEKLFF.